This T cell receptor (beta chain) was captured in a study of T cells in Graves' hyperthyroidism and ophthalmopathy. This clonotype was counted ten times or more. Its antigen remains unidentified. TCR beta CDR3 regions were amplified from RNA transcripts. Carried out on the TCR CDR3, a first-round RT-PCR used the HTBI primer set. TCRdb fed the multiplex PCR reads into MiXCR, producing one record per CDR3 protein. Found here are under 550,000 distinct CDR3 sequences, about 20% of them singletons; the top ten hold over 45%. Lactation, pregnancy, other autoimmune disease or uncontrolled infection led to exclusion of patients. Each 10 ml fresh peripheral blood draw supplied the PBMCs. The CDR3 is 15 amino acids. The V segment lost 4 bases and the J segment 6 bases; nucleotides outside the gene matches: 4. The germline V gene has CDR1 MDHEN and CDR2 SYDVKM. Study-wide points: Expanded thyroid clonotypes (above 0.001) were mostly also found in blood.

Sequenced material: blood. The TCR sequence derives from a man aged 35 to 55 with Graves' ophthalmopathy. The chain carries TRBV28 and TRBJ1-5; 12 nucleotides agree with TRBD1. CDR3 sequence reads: CASSSGTGGGQPQHF. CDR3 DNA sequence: TGTGCCAGCAGTTCGGGGACAGGGGGCGGTCAGCCCCAGCATTTT.